This T cell receptor beta chain was captured by sequencing in a study of T cells after yellow fever vaccination. CDR1 is DFQATT and CDR2 is SNEGSKA in the germline V gene (reference sequence). This CDR3 is 17 amino acids long. Trimming cost V 4 bases and J 2 bases; bases outside gene matches: 9. TCRdb analysed the 5' RACE reads with MiXCR anew, one entry per CDR3 protein. The sample consists of a few hundred thousand distinct CDR3 sequences, over 15% of them appearing once. The sequence was collected from a young man who received the YFV17D yellow fever vaccine. V usage is TRBV20-1 and J usage is TRBJ2-3; TRBD2 matches at 13 bases. Specimen: PBMCs, collected 15 days after the yellow fever booster vaccination. The CDR3 coding sequence is TGCAGTGCTAATGGTAGGGGACTAGCGGGACACACAGATACGCAGTATTTT. As protein: CSANGRGLAGHTDTQYF.